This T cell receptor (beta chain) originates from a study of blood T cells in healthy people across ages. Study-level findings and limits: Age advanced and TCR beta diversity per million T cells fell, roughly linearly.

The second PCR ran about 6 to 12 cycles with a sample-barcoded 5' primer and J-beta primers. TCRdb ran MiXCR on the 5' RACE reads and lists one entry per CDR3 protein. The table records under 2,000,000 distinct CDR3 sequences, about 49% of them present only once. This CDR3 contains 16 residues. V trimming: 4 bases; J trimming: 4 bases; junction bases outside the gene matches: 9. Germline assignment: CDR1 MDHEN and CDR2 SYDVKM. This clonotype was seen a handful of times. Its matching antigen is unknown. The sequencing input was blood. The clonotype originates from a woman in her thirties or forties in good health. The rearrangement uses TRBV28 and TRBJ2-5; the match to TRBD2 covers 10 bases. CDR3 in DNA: TGTGCCAGCAGTTGGTCCTCGGCTAGCGGGGGAGAGACCCAGTACTTC. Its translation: CASSWSSASGGETQYF.